The 30 T cell receptor beta chains given below trace back to one sample, sequenced in a study of T cells in Graves' hyperthyroidism and ophthalmopathy (dated by TCRdb to the late 2010s). Receptors were amplified or captured by multiplex PCR. Sequencing was performed on an Illumina HiSeq 2000. Amplification of TCR beta CDR3 regions was carried out from RNA transcripts. A first-round RT-PCR of the TCR CDR3 used the HTBI primer set with the Qiagen OneStep RT-PCR kit. Clones were called with MiXCR by TCRdb after fastp trimmed the public reads at Q25, and only in-frame beta chains were retained. Rows matching on CDR3 protein sequence are summarized as one entry with the most common DNA and genes. The sample profile shows under 400,000 distinct CDR3 sequences; around 18% of them were found once. Together, the top ten hold around 15% of the sample. The sequencing sample was made of blood. The receptors stem from a woman aged 40 to 49 with Graves' ophthalmopathy.

This clonotype was counted ten times or more. The chain carries TRBV4-3 and TRBJ2-2; D unclear. CDR1 and CDR2 from the germline V gene are LGHNA and YSLEER. There are 16 residues in the CDR3. V lost 0 bases and J 7 bases, leaving 15 bases between the germline ends. CDR3 in DNA: TGCGCCAGCAGCCAAGATCTCGTTTTGAGGAACGGGGAGCTGTTTTTT. Translated, it gives CASSQDLVLRNGELFF.

The chain recombines TRBV29-1 with TRBJ2-5, with D unresolved. The V end lost 5 bases, the J end lost 5 bases, and 9 bases lay between the germline ends. The CDR3 loop spans 11 amino acids. CDR1 SQVTM and CDR2 ANQGSEA come from the germline V gene. For the CDR3, the DNA is TGCAGCGTTCGAGTCGGGGAGACCCAGTACTTC. Translation gives CSVRVGETQYF.

This clonotype was seen many times. The CDR3 reads CASGADTFYEQYF. CDR3 bases: TGTGCTAGTGGCGCTGACACCTTCTACGAGCAGTACTTC. The chain is built from TRBV12-5 and TRBJ2-7; D remains unclear. Germline V gene data show CDR1 as LGHNT and CDR2 as FRNRAP. Trimming shortened V by 6 bases and J by 3 bases, and 12 bases separated the two germline ends. This CDR3 is built from 13 residues.

This clonotype occurred many times. The chain uses TRBV12-3 or TRBV12-4 and TRBJ1-2; 11 bases align to TRBD1. V shed 6 bases and J 7 bases; nucleotides not matched to a gene: 10. This CDR3 is 15 amino acids long. CDR3 protein: CASRTPGTGGSGYTF. The CDR3, as DNA: TGTGCCAGCAGGACTCCCGGGACAGGGGGGTCTGGCTACACCTTC.

This chain joins TRBV30 and TRBJ2-6, with D possibly TRBD2 on 5 matching bases. CDR3 length: 12 residues. V lost 7 bases and J 3 bases, leaving 7 bases between the germline ends. In germline, CDR1 is GTSNPN, CDR2 SVGIG (reference sequence). The CDR3 protein is CAYTSGANVLTF. CDR3 bases: TGTGCCTACACTAGTGGGGCCAACGTCCTGACTTTC.

This clonotype was recorded at least ten times. The chain recombines TRBV20-1 with TRBJ1-5, with unresolved D. V shed 0 bases and J shed 6 bases, with 9 bases lying between them. Germline V gives CDR1 DFQATT, CDR2 SNEGSKA (reference sequence). This CDR3 is 13 amino acids long. CDR3 sequence reads: CSAREGNSQPQHF. CDR3 DNA: TGCAGTGCTAGAGAGGGGAATAGTCAGCCCCAGCATTTT.

This chain links TRBV28 with TRBJ1-5; weak D call: TRBD1 (5 bases). This CDR3 comprises 14 residues. V was cut by 10 bases and J by 6 bases, with 19 bases left in between. CDR1 MDHEN and CDR2 SYDVKM come from the germline V gene. CDR3 bases: TGTGCCACCAACTTACGGGCGGGGGGTCAGCCCCAGCATTTT. Translating gives CATNLRAGGQPQHF.

This clonotype came up many times. V gene TRBV6-5 combines with J gene TRBJ1-1; D unclear. The CDR3 sequence is 11 residues long. Germline assignment: CDR1 MNHEY and CDR2 SVGAGI. V dropped 0 bases and J dropped 6 bases, with 2 bases sitting between them. Here the CDR3 DNA reads TGTGCCAGCAGTTACTCATCTGAAGCTTTCTTT. It specifies CASSYSSEAFF.

Ten or more counts support this clonotype. The chain joins TRBV12-3 or TRBV12-4 to TRBJ1-1; unclear D gene. The CDR3 runs to 13 residues. V gave up 5 bases and J gave up 3 bases, with 10 bases separating them. Here the CDR3 DNA reads TGTGCCAGCAGTCCCCGCTACGACACTGAAGCTTTCTTT. It is translated as CASSPRYDTEAFF.

The chain joins TRBV7-3 to TRBJ2-5; D may be TRBD1 (5 bases). The CDR3 covers 15 residues. V dropped 3 bases and J dropped 2 bases, with 13 bases sitting between them. CDR1 is SGHTA and CDR2 is FQGTGA in the germline V gene. The CDR3 DNA reads TGTGCCAGCAGCTTGGGGATAACAGGACAAGAGACCCAGTACTTC. This codes for CASSLGITGQETQYF.

This clonotype occurred many times. This sequence joins TRBV20-1 and TRBJ2-5; D assignment may be TRBD1 or TRBD2 (5 bases each). V shed 1 base and J shed 5 bases, with 17 bases lying between them. The CDR3 loop spans 15 amino acids. Germline lookup yields CDR1 DFQATT and CDR2 SNEGSKA (reference sequence). The chain's CDR3 is CSARVLGEVGETQYF. The CDR3 region has the DNA TGCAGTGCTAGAGTGCTGGGGGAAGTAGGGGAGACCCAGTACTTC.

This clonotype was picked up a small number of times. Given a much more abundant clone one base away, this may be a read error. The chain carries TRBV2 and TRBJ2-5, with 13 bases fitting TRBD2. The CDR3 totals 14 residues. CDR1 and CDR2 from the germline V gene are SNHLY and FYNNEI. V dropped 3 bases and J dropped 5; count of bases not matched to a gene: 0. The CDR3 is CASSETSGGETQYF. For the CDR3, the DNA is TGTGCCAGCAGTGAGACTAGCGGGGGGGAGACCCAGTACTTC.

A word on this clonotype: The junction differs from germline at one of its ends, possibly a read error. V usage is TRBV27 and J usage is TRBJ2-7, with D possibly being TRBD1 (5 bases). Per the germline V gene, CDR1 is MNHEY and CDR2 is SMNVEV (reference sequence). The CDR3 has 13 amino acids. The CDR3 bases are TGTGCCAGCAGGGGGCAGGGTTTCTACGAGCAGTCCTTC. Translation gives CASRGQGFYEQSF.

In its sample, this clonotype was seen many times. The chain recombines TRBV7-8 with TRBJ1-2, with no clear D. Trimming removed 3 bases at V and 6 bases at J, with 17 bases between. The CDR3 totals 15 residues. CDR1 is SGHVS, CDR2 FQNEAQ, per germline. CDR3 coding DNA: TGTGCCAGCAGCTTTACCGGAGGGTTGGCTGATGGCTACACCTTC. Residues: CASSFTGGLADGYTF.

This chain links TRBV6-1 with TRBJ2-2, with a weak D call TRBD1 (6 bases). Germline values: CDR1 MNHNS, CDR2 SASEGT. The CDR3 spans 15 residues. V was shortened by 5 bases and J by 0 bases, with 10 bases between the two germline ends. CDR3 loop: CASSRDTTNTGELFF. The CDR3, as DNA: TGTGCCAGCAGTAGGGACACAACGAACACCGGGGAGCTGTTTTTT.

This clonotype was counted at least ten times. V gene TRBV12-3 or TRBV12-4 combines with J gene TRBJ2-7; perhaps TRBD1 as D (5 bases). The length of the CDR3 is 14 residues. V gave up 4 bases and J gave up 5 bases, with 15 bases separating them. The CDR3 loop is CASSSQRGENEQYF. The CDR3 DNA follows: TGTGCCAGCAGTTCCCAAAGGGGCGAAAACGAGCAGTACTTC.

This clonotype was counted ten times or more. The chain couples TRBV7-9 to TRBJ2-7, with TRBD1 matching over 7 bases. Germline assignment: CDR1 SEHNR and CDR2 FQNEAQ (reference sequence). V lost 5 bases, J lost 1 base, and 8 bases stayed unmatched. This CDR3 is built from 15 residues. In DNA, the CDR3 is TGTGCCAGCAGCGCCCGGACAGGTACTTCCTACGAGCAGTACTTC. Amino acid sequence: CASSARTGTSYEQYF.

In this sample, this clonotype turned up many times. The V call is TRBV7-8, the J call TRBJ2-7, with TRBD2 matching over 14 bases. J was trimmed by 3 bases and V by 6 bases; bases with no gene match: 19. This CDR3 contains 20 residues. CDR1 and CDR2 from the germline V gene are SGHVS and FQNEAQ. The CDR3 region is CASSFLPGTSGGYIIYEQYF. DNA of the CDR3: TGTGCCAGCAGTTTTTTGCCCGGGACTAGCGGGGGATATATAATCTACGAGCAGTACTTC. Combining the CDR3 with reference TRBV7-8 and TRBJ2-7 gives the whole variable domain GAGVSQSPRYKVAKRGQDVALRCDPISGHVSLFWYQQALGQGPEFLTYFQNEAQLDKSGLPSDRFFAERPEGSVSTLKIQRTQQEDSAVYLCASSFLPGTSGGYIIYEQYFGPGTRLTVT.

This clonotype occurred many times. The chain links TRBV29-1 to TRBJ1-2; 7 nucleotides line up with TRBD1. Losses at the gene ends were 5 bases for V and 5 bases for J; bases not matched to a gene: 11. The CDR3 is 14 amino acids. CDR1 SQVTM and CDR2 ANQGSEA come from the germline V gene. Here the CDR3 reads CSVPGGAGGYGYTF. Written as DNA, the CDR3 is TGCAGCGTTCCCGGAGGGGCAGGGGGATATGGCTACACCTTC.

In its sample, this clonotype was seen many times. The gene calls are TRBV6-2 or TRBV6-3 and TRBJ2-7, with 7 nucleotides matching TRBD2. The CDR3 totals 17 residues. CDR1 is MNHEY, CDR2 SVGEGT, per germline. Trimming removed 6 bases from V and 3 bases from J; junction bases left unmatched: 17. In nucleotides, the CDR3 is TGTGCCAGCAGGAGACCTAGCGGTAGCGAGAGAATCTACGAGCAGTACTTC. Translation: CASRRPSGSERIYEQYF.

There are many counts of this clonotype. The chain is built from TRBV5-1 and TRBJ2-6; tentative D call: TRBD2 (6 bases). The CDR3 runs to 18 residues. Trimming left V 1 base short and J 0 bases short, with 14 bases between. Germline assignment: CDR1 SGHRS and CDR2 YFSETQ. Here the CDR3 DNA reads TGCGCCAGCAGCTTGTATAATCGGGGGTCCTCTGGGGCCAACGTCCTGACTTTC. Translating it yields CASSLYNRGSSGANVLTF. Full variable domain (outside the CDR3, taken from reference TRBV5-1 and TRBJ2-6): KAGVTQTPRYLIKTRGQQVTLSCSPISGHRSVSWYQQTPGQGLQFLFEYFSETQRNKGNFPGRFSGRQFSNSRSEMNVSTLELGDSALYLCASSLYNRGSSGANVLTFGAGSRLTVL.

This clonotype has only a few counts. The J gene is TRBJ2-3, the V gene TRBV6-1, with 7 bases fitting TRBD2. CDR1 is MNHNS, CDR2 SASEGT, per germline. This CDR3 has 13 residues. Written as DNA, the CDR3 is TGTGCGATAGGGAGGGGAAGCACAGATACGCAGTATTTT. This codes for CAIGRGSTDTQYF.

This clonotype showed up many times. The gene calls are TRBV18 and TRBJ1-5; D might be TRBD1 (6 bases). Germline CDR1 and CDR2: KGHSH and LQKENI. V was pared by 3 bases and J by 4 bases, with 13 bases between. The CDR3 sequence is 15 residues long. CDR3 DNA: TGTGCCAGCTCACCTACGGGGACACTAAATCAGCCCCAGCATTTT. Its protein is CASSPTGTLNQPQHF.

This clonotype showed up many times. The chain is built from TRBV5-1 and TRBJ2-2; D is uncertain. The germline V and J ends were trimmed by 0 bases and 3 bases, with 6 bases remaining between them. Germline loops: CDR1 SGHRS, CDR2 YFSETQ. The CDR3 has 14 residues. This CDR3 is CASSLDTYTGELFF. The CDR3 nucleotides read TGCGCCAGCAGCTTGGACACTTACACCGGGGAGCTGTTTTTT.

This clonotype has a count of ten or more. This sequence joins TRBV6-2 or TRBV6-3 and TRBJ2-2, with 7 bases matching TRBD2. Germline V lookup: CDR1 MNHEY, CDR2 SVGEGT. Trimming at V came to 2 bases and at J to 0 bases, leaving 6 bases not matched to a gene. The CDR3 loop spans 17 amino acids. For the CDR3, the DNA is TGTGCCAGCAGTTACAACGGCGCGGGAGCGAACACCGGGGAGCTGTTTTTT. It codes for CASSYNGAGANTGELFF.

This rearrangement joins TRBV20-1 to TRBJ1-2; the D is unclear. CDR3 size: 11 residues. In germline, CDR1 is DFQATT, CDR2 SNEGSKA (reference sequence). Trimming shortened V by 0 bases and J by 4 bases, and 3 bases separated the two germline ends. CDR3 region: CSARDTYGYTF. The CDR3 DNA sequence: TGCAGTGCTAGAGATACCTATGGCTACACCTTC.

This clonotype was recorded at least ten times. This chain connects TRBV4-1 to TRBJ2-2, with TRBD2 matching 7 bases. This CDR3 has 13 residues. Looked up from germline, CDR1 is MGHRA and CDR2 is YSYEKL. V lost 3 bases to trimming and J lost 5 bases; unmatched junction nucleotides: 0. The CDR3 region has the DNA TGCGCCAGCAGCCACGGGGGGACCGGGGAGCTGTTTTTT. It codes for CASSHGGTGELFF.

This clonotype has a count of ten or more. The chain uses TRBV2 and TRBJ2-7; a possible D gene is TRBD1 (5 bases). The CDR3 sequence is 16 residues long. The V end lost 4 bases, the J end lost 4 bases, and 20 bases lay between the germline ends. Germline CDR1 and CDR2: SNHLY and FYNNEI. DNA for the CDR3: TGTGCCAGCAGTGTCGTGCTGGGGCCCCAAGGATACGAGCAGTACTTC. It encodes CASSVVLGPQGYEQYF. The full variable domain, with the rest looked up from reference TRBV2 and TRBJ2-7, is EPEVTQTPSHQVTQMGQEVILRCVPISNHLYFYWYRQILGQKVEFLVSFYNNEISEKSEIFDDQFSVERPDGSNFTLKIRSTKLEDSAMYFCASSVVLGPQGYEQYFGPGTRLTVT.

In this sample, this clonotype turned up many times. V and J are TRBV28 and TRBJ1-1; D remains ambiguous. The germline V gene has CDR1 MDHEN and CDR2 SYDVKM. This CDR3 comprises 15 residues. The V gene lost 6 bases and the J gene lost 1 base, with 15 bases spanning the gap. CDR3 protein: CASSPRKEWNTEAFF. CDR3 nucleotide sequence: TGTGCCAGCAGCCCTCGAAAGGAGTGGAACACTGAAGCTTTCTTT.

Ten or more counts support this clonotype. The V and J genes are TRBV19 and TRBJ1-1, with TRBD1 as a possible D gene (6 bases). Trimming cost V 6 bases and J 1 base, with 12 bases left between them. CDR1 and CDR2 (germline): LNHDA, SQIVND (reference sequence). The CDR3 is 14 residues long. The chain's CDR3 is CASRIRGRNTEAFF. In DNA form, the CDR3 reads TGTGCCAGTAGAATCAGGGGCCGGAACACTGAAGCTTTCTTT.